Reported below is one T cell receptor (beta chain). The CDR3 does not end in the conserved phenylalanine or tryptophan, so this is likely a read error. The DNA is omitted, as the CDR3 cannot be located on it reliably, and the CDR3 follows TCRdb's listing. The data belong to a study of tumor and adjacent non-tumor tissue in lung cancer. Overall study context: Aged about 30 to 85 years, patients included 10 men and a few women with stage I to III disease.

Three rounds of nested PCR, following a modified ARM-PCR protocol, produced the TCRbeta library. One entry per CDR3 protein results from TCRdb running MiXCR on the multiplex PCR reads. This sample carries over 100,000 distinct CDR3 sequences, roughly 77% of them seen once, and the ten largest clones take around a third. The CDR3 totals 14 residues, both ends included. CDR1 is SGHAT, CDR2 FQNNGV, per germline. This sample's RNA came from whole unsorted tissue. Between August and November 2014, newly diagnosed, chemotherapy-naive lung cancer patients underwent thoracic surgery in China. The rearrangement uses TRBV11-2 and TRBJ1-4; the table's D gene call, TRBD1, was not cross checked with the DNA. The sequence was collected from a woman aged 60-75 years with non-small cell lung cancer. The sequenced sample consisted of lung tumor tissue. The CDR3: CASTPGTVPGKLFL.